Presented here are 31 T cell receptor beta chains from one specimen sequenced in a study of blood T cell repertoires in COVID-19. Profiled with immunoSEQ multiplex PCR; TCRdb holds only in-frame clones, not every one. This sample has more than 150,000 clones, with around 89% found just once. The specimen sequenced was peripheral blood. The receptors were sampled from a man over 45 with acute or convalescent COVID-19.

CDR3 residues: CASSTPGQNNSPLHF. The CDR3 bases are TGTGCCAGCAGTACTCCGGGACAGAATAATTCACCCCTCCACTTT. This chain links TRBV6-6 with TRBJ1-6, with TRBD1 matching 7 bases. The CDR3 sequence is 15 residues long. The V gene's germline CDR1 is MNHNY and CDR2 SVGAGI (reference sequence). J lost 5 bases, V lost 5 bases, and 6 bases had no gene match.

CDR3 in amino acids: CASSLKRGGLDTQYF. As DNA, the CDR3 is TGTGCCAGCAGCTTGAAGCGGGGGGGCCTCGATACGCAGTATTTT. The chain employs TRBV7-9 and TRBJ2-3, with TRBD2 matching 10 bases. Germline CDR1 and CDR2: SEHNR and FQNEAQ (reference sequence). The V and J ends lost 3 bases and 6 bases, in that order; junction bases with no gene match: 6. This CDR3 has 15 residues.

The J gene is TRBJ1-1, the V gene TRBV19; maybe TRBD1 (6 bases). Germline-derived CDR1 and CDR2 are LNHDA and SQIVND (reference sequence). Trimming cost V 6 bases and J 3 bases, with 11 bases left between them. The CDR3 extends over 13 amino acids. The CDR3 nucleotides read TGTGCCAGTAGGCGGGGGCAGGACACTGAAGCTTTCTTT. Encoded protein: CASRRGQDTEAFF.

The chain recombines TRBV19 with TRBJ2-2, with 10 bases that match TRBD2. Germline V gene sequence: CDR1 LNHDA, CDR2 SQIVND (reference sequence). The CDR3 totals 15 residues. Unmatched junction bases numbered 7, after V lost 5 bases and J lost 7 bases. CDR3 in amino acids: CASSQTSGYIGELFF. DNA of the CDR3: TGTGCCAGTAGTCAGACTAGCGGGTATATCGGGGAGCTGTTTTTT. The whole variable domain, remainder taken from reference TRBV19 and TRBJ2-2, is DGGITQSPKYLFRKEGQNVTLSCEQNLNHDAMYWYRQDPGQGLRLIYYSQIVNDFQKGDIAEGYSVSREKKESFPLTVTSAQKNPTAFYLCASSQTSGYIGELFFGEGSRLTVL.

The J gene is TRBJ1-2, the V gene TRBV4-3; TRBD1 matches at 10 bases. The V and J ends lost 0 bases and 4 bases, in that order; junction bases with no gene match: 5. The CDR3 contains 16 residues. CDR1 and CDR2 (germline): LGHNA, YSLEER. CDR3 region: CASSQDGQGEVYGYTF. CDR3 nucleotide sequence: TGCGCCAGCAGCCAAGATGGACAGGGGGAGGTCTATGGCTACACCTTC.

The rearrangement uses TRBV2 and TRBJ1-5, with a possible D match to TRBD1 (6 bases). The germline V and J ends were trimmed by 3 bases and 7 bases, with 19 bases remaining between them. The germline V gene has CDR1 SNHLY and CDR2 FYNNEI. The CDR3 has 16 amino acids. The CDR3 nucleotides are TGTGCCAGCAGTGAGCTCTCCAGCGCAGGGGCCCAGCCCCAGCATTTT. This codes for CASSELSSAGAQPQHF. The whole variable domain, filled in from reference TRBV2 and TRBJ1-5, reads EPEVTQTPSHQVTQMGQEVILRCVPISNHLYFYWYRQILGQKVEFLVSFYNNEISEKSEIFDDQFSVERPDGSNFTLKIRSTKLEDSAMYFCASSELSSAGAQPQHFGDGTRLSIL.

The J gene is TRBJ2-2, the V gene TRBV6-2 or TRBV6-3; 11 nucleotides match TRBD2. After removal of 3 bases from V and 0 bases from J, the junction contained 3 bases not matched to a gene. This CDR3 has 17 residues. Per the germline V gene, CDR1 is MNHEY and CDR2 is SVGEGT. The CDR3 sequence: CASSYETSGANTGELFF. DNA for the CDR3: TGTGCCAGCAGTTATGAGACTAGCGGGGCGAACACCGGGGAGCTGTTTTTT.

Here the CDR3 DNA reads TGTGCCAGCAGTGAAAGCGGGGGGCGATACAATGAGCAGTTCTTC. Residues: CASSESGGRYNEQFF. This sequence joins TRBV25-1 and TRBJ2-1; TRBD2 matches at 9 bases. The germline CDR1 and CDR2 sequences are MGHDK and SYGVNS. This CDR3 is 15 amino acids long. The V segment lost 2 bases and the J segment 4 bases; nucleotides outside the gene matches: 3.

The chain is built from TRBV28 and TRBJ2-3; 7 bases are a match to TRBD2. Unmatched junction bases numbered 17, after V lost 7 bases and J lost 10 bases. This CDR3 has 15 residues. Germline values: CDR1 MDHEN, CDR2 SYDVKM. In DNA form, the CDR3 reads TGTGCCAGCACCCCAATAGCGGGCCCCTCGGGGTCGCAGTATTTT. Residues: CASTPIAGPSGSQYF.

In DNA, the CDR3 is TGTGCCAGCTCACCACGGACAGGATACAATGAGCAGTTCTTC. Residues: CASSPRTGYNEQFF. The J gene is TRBJ2-1, the V gene TRBV18, with 7 bases that match TRBD1. Trimming took 1 base from V and 4 from J; bases not matched to a gene: 1. Germline assignment: CDR1 KGHSH and CDR2 LQKENI. The CDR3 runs to 14 residues.

A single count supports this clone. This chain uses TRBV28 with TRBJ2-1, with TRBD2 identical over 10 bases. Unmatched junction bases numbered 2, after V lost 7 bases and J lost 2 bases. The CDR3 contains 14 residues. Germline V gives CDR1 MDHEN, CDR2 SYDVKM. CDR3 bases: TGTGCCAGCACCAGCGGGGGGGCCTACAATGAGCAGTTCTTC. This translates into CASTSGGAYNEQFF.

V and J are TRBV7-3 and TRBJ2-1, with 10 bases fitting TRBD2. The V gene end was trimmed by 1 base and the J gene end by 0 bases; junction bases not matched to a gene: 3. The CDR3 runs to 17 residues. Germline V gene lookup returns CDR1 SGHTA and CDR2 FQGTGA. DNA for the CDR3: TGTGCCAGCAGCTTAAATCCTAGCGGGAGCTCCTACAATGAGCAGTTCTTC. This codes for CASSLNPSGSSYNEQFF.

The chain is built from TRBV4-2 and TRBJ2-3, with TRBD2 matching 8 bases. CDR3 length: 18 amino acids. The V gene end was trimmed by 0 bases and the J gene end by 1 base; junction bases not matched to a gene: 9. Germline CDR1 reads LGHNA; CDR2 reads YNFKEQ. The CDR3 spells CASSQEVISGTRTDTQYF. CDR3 nucleotides: TGTGCCAGCAGCCAAGAAGTTATTAGCGGGACTCGCACAGATACGCAGTATTTT.

The chain has TRBV5-1 and TRBJ2-3; TRBD1 matches 10 bases. Unmatched junction bases numbered 4, after V lost 4 bases and J lost 5 bases. The CDR3 contains 14 residues. Per the germline V gene, CDR1 is SGHRS and CDR2 is YFSETQ. CDR3 amino acids: CASSMGQGIDTQYF. Here the CDR3 DNA reads TGCGCCAGCAGCATGGGACAGGGGATAGATACGCAGTATTTT.

The chain carries TRBV5-1 and TRBJ1-2; D gene unclear. V shed 4 bases and J shed 5 bases, with 12 bases lying between them. This CDR3 comprises 13 residues. Germline CDR1 is SGHRS and CDR2 is YFSETQ. The CDR3 here is CASSQDPFYGYTF. In DNA form, the CDR3 reads TGCGCCAGCAGCCAGGATCCTTTTTATGGCTACACCTTC.

This chain's CDR3 is CASSLGGGGEHTGELFF. CDR3 nucleotide sequence: TGTGCCAGCAGCTTAGGTGGTGGAGGGGAGCACACCGGGGAGCTGTTTTTT. The rearrangement links TRBV11-2 to TRBJ2-2; tentatively, D is TRBD2 (6 bases). V lost 1 base and J 3 bases, leaving 15 bases between the germline ends. There are 17 residues in the CDR3. Per the germline V gene, CDR1 is SGHAT and CDR2 is FQNNGV.

The genes are TRBV4-3 and TRBJ2-1; 10 positions match TRBD2. This CDR3 spans 15 amino acids. V lost 0 bases to trimming and J lost 6 bases; unmatched junction nucleotides: 2. Germline V gives CDR1 LGHNA, CDR2 YSLEER. CDR3 sequence: CASSQDGTSANEQFF. The CDR3 DNA reads as TGCGCCAGCAGCCAAGATGGGACTAGCGCCAATGAGCAGTTCTTC.

This clone appeared once. The chain carries TRBV28 and TRBJ1-5, with TRBD1 matching over 9 bases. V was pared by 6 bases and J by 9 bases, with 9 bases of the junction left unmatched. Germline V gene data show CDR1 as MDHEN and CDR2 as SYDVKM. This CDR3 is built from 14 residues. CDR3 protein: CASSTGTGSRPQHF. The CDR3 nucleotides are TGTGCCAGCAGCACCGGGACAGGGTCGAGGCCCCAGCATTTT.

The table lists this clone with a count of one. The chain recombines TRBV5-8 with TRBJ2-1; 7 bases agree with TRBD1. This CDR3 contains 15 residues. The V gene's germline CDR1 is SGHTS and CDR2 YDEGEE. V gave up 0 bases and J gave up 7 bases; unmatched junction bases: 7. CDR3 coding DNA: TGTGCCAGCAGCTTGGTCGGGAACAGGGGTAATGAGCAGTTCTTC. This codes for CASSLVGNRGNEQFF.

Remarks on this clone: This sample also contains other DNA sequences that code for the same CDR3. The chain uses TRBV5-1 and TRBJ2-2, with D perhaps TRBD1 (6 bases). Trimming left V 5 bases short and J 0 bases short, with 11 bases between. The CDR3 is made up of 15 amino acids. From germline, CDR1 is SGHRS and CDR2 YFSETQ. The CDR3 DNA sequence: TGCGCCAGCAGTAGACAGGACCCGAACACCGGGGAGCTGTTTTTT. It specifies CASSRQDPNTGELFF.

The genes are TRBV28 and TRBJ1-1, with D perhaps matching TRBD1 (6 bases). Trimming removed 8 bases from V and 5 bases from J, with 21 bases in between. The germline V gene has CDR1 MDHEN and CDR2 SYDVKM. CDR3 size: 15 residues. CDR3 amino acids: CASGLLRGGSTEAFF. Here the CDR3 DNA reads TGTGCCAGCGGTCTCCTGAGGGGGGGAAGTACTGAAGCTTTCTTT.

The V gene is TRBV19, the J gene TRBJ1-6; possible D gene TRBD1, 5 bases. Germline lookup yields CDR1 LNHDA and CDR2 SQIVND (reference sequence). The CDR3 is 18 residues long. V gave up 5 bases and J gave up 0 bases, with 17 bases separating them. The CDR3 region is CASSPRQIVSSYNSPLHF. The CDR3 nucleotides read TGTGCCAGTAGTCCCCGACAGATTGTGAGCTCCTATAATTCACCCCTCCACTTT.

The chain is built from TRBV28 and TRBJ1-6; tentatively, D is TRBD1 (6 bases). Germline CDR1 reads MDHEN; CDR2 reads SYDVKM. CDR3 length: 19 amino acids. V gave up 6 bases and J gave up 7 bases, with 28 bases separating them. This CDR3 reads CASRQKNRVSTFLNSPLHF. DNA for the CDR3: TGTGCCAGCAGGCAAAAGAACAGGGTTAGCACTTTCTTAAATTCACCCCTCCACTTT.

The CDR3 loop is CAISESRVWRGNTEAFF. In DNA, the CDR3 is TGTGCCATCAGTGAGTCGAGAGTATGGAGGGGGAACACTGAAGCTTTCTTT. The V gene is TRBV10-3, the J gene TRBJ1-1, with D tentatively TRBD1 (5 bases). Germline CDR1 and CDR2: ENHRY and SYGVKD. V was trimmed by 0 bases and J by 1 base, leaving 15 bases between them. The CDR3 runs 17 residues.

V and J are TRBV3-1 (or the pseudogene TRBV3-2) and TRBJ2-7; a weak D match, TRBD1 (5 bases). The CDR3 loop spans 15 amino acids. Trimming removed 4 bases at V and 0 bases at J, with 13 bases between. Looked up from germline, CDR1 is LGHDT and CDR2 is YNNKEL (reference sequence). The CDR3 loop is CASSLDTRSSYEQYV. DNA of the CDR3: TGTGCCAGCAGCCTGGACACCCGGAGCTCCTACGAGCAGTACGTC.

This sequence joins TRBV5-1 and TRBJ2-7; a possible D gene is TRBD1 (5 bases). V was pared by 1 base and J by 7 bases, with 9 bases between. This CDR3 has 12 residues. Per germline, CDR1 SGHRS and CDR2 YFSETQ. The CDR3: CASSLQGEEQYF. The CDR3, as DNA: TGCGCCAGCAGCTTGCAGGGTGAAGAGCAGTACTTC.

The genes are TRBV6-1 and TRBJ2-2; 15 nucleotides match TRBD2. J gave up 5 bases and V 4 bases, and 14 bases lay outside the gene matches. Germline loops: CDR1 MNHNS, CDR2 SASEGT. The length of the CDR3 is 20 residues. CDR3 nucleotides: TGTGCCAGCAGTGGTATTGGACTAGCGGGGGGGCGCGGTAATACCGGGGAGCTGTTTTTT. Translating gives CASSGIGLAGGRGNTGELFF.

This chain uses TRBV7-2 with TRBJ2-3, with a tentative D call TRBD2 (5 bases). CDR1 is SGHTA and CDR2 is FQGNSA in the germline V gene. V was cut by 1 base and J by 3 bases, with 8 bases left in between. The length of the CDR3 is 14 residues. CDR3 residues: CASSLGPGTDTQYF. The CDR3 DNA follows: TGTGCCAGCAGCTTAGGACCGGGGACAGATACGCAGTATTTT.

This clone was detected only a few times. The rearrangement uses TRBV4-2 and TRBJ2-7; TRBD2 might be the D (6 bases). The V end lost 4 bases, the J end lost 3 bases, and 19 bases lay between the germline ends. The CDR3 is made up of 16 amino acids. Germline assignment: CDR1 LGHNA and CDR2 YNFKEQ. CDR3 bases: TGTGCCAGCAGCCTCCGAGGTAGCGGCATTAACTACGAGCAGTACTTC. It specifies CASSLRGSGINYEQYF.

The rearrangement links TRBV28 to TRBJ2-3; TRBD1 matches 8 bases. The CDR3 spans 17 residues. CDR1 and CDR2 from the germline V gene are MDHEN and SYDVKM. V trimming: 5 bases; J trimming: 2 bases; junction bases outside the gene matches: 12. The CDR3 sequence is CASSPRTGKGYTDTQYF. The CDR3 nucleotides are TGTGCCAGCAGTCCCCGGACAGGGAAGGGTTACACAGATACGCAGTATTTT.

This clone was observed a few times. At one end, the junction sequence differs from germline, possibly due to a read error. The chain combines TRBV18 with TRBJ1-6; D remains unclear. Germline values: CDR1 KGHSH, CDR2 LQKENI. The CDR3 runs to 13 residues. The CDR3 coding sequence is TGTGCCAGCCGCATAGACGGGAATTCGCCCCTCCACTTT. Its translation: CASRIDGNSPLHF.